This T cell receptor (beta chain) comes out of a study of beta chain bispecific antibodies for T cell cancers. General study findings and limits: Normal T cells contributed less of the targeted TRBV signal than the leukemia cells did.

In germline, CDR1 is SGHNT, CDR2 YYREEE (reference sequence). V was cut by 5 bases and J by 1 base, with 10 bases left in between. The CDR3 spans 14 residues. This clonotype was observed a few times. Its specificity is unknown. TCRdb called the 5' RACE reads again in MiXCR, with one record for every CDR3 protein. The sample comprises 15,000 or so distinct CDR3 sequences, roughly 1.9% of which are singletons, and 6.9% rests with the top ten. Either OKT3 anti-CD3 antibody or CD3/CD28 beads expanded T cells from blood mononuclear cells over 3 days. The sequence derives from a human donor in good health. Some clones in this sample may be carry-over from other donors' samples. Sequenced sample: healthy donor T cells cultured with leukemia cells. The V gene is TRBV5-4, the J gene TRBJ2-1, with D possibly TRBD1 on 5 matching bases. The DNA for the CDR3 is TGTGCCAGCAGGGACACGGGTTCCTACAATGAGCAGTTCTTC. Its translation is CASRDTGSYNEQFF.